These T cell receptor beta chains were read from a single sample in a study of identical twins. From the 5' RACE reads, TCRdb called clonotypes with MiXCR, one entry per CDR3 protein. The sample includes approximately 410,000 distinct CDR3 sequences, roughly 20% of them seen just once. The specimen sequenced was naive T cells sorted from blood. The receptors were gathered from a man between 45 and 60 years old in good health. Both conserved end residues are part of each CDR3. A D gene is named only where the DNA matches it firmly. Clone sizes are given selectively: once, few, many, or a class where the clone is expanded.

TRBJ1-3	TRBV6-2/TRBV6-3	.	many	TGTGCCAGCAGAAGGATTCCGGGACCGAGCTCTGGAAACACCATATATTTT	CASRRIPGPSSGNTIYF
TRBJ2-3	TRBV29-1	.	once	TGCAGCGGGCTACTTCTAGACGCCGCGCAGTATTTT	CSGLLLDAAQYF
TRBJ1-1	TRBV6-2/TRBV6-3	.	many	TGTGCCAGCAGTTACTCGGCGAACACTGAAGCTTTCTTT	CASSYSANTEAFF
TRBJ1-5	TRBV12-3/TRBV12-4	.	.	TGTGCCAGCAGTTTTGAGCGCAATCAGCCCCAGCATTTT	CASSFERNQPQHF
TRBJ2-1	TRBV7-9	.	many	TGTGCCAGCAGCTTAGACATAGGGAGGAATGAGCAGTTCTTC	CASSLDIGRNEQFF
TRBJ2-7	TRBV11-2	TRBD2	many	TGTGCCAGCAGCACCGCTAGCGGGGGTTCTACGCCGCAGTACTTC	CASSTASGGSTPQYF
TRBJ2-7	TRBV20-1	TRBD2	many	TGCAGTGCTAGAGGGGGGGGGAACCGGCAGTACTTC	CSARGGGNRQYF
TRBJ2-6	TRBV9	.	.	TGTGCCAGCAGCGTAACCTCTGGGGCCAACGTCCTGACTTTC	CASSVTSGANVLTF
TRBJ1-3	TRBV12-3/TRBV12-4	.	.	TGTGCCAGCAGTTTAGGACAGTTCTCTGGAAACACCATATATTTT	CASSLGQFSGNTIYF
TRBJ2-5	TRBV7-2	.	.	TGTGCCAGCAGCCACAGGGCCCCACAAGAGACCCAGTACTTC	CASSHRAPQETQYF
TRBJ2-5	TRBV6-5	TRBD1	few	TGTGCCAGCAGTTACTTTCAGGGGGCGGGGGAGACCCAGTACTTC	CASSYFQGAGETQYF
TRBJ2-7	TRBV5-1	.	few	TGCGCCAGCAGCTTGGCGGGAGTTAGCGAGCAGTACTTC	CASSLAGVSEQYF
TRBJ2-5	TRBV9	.	many	TGTGCCAGCAGCGTGAGTTCAGGGCAGCAAGAGACCCAGTACTTC	CASSVSSGQQETQYF
TRBJ1-5	TRBV6-2/TRBV6-3	.	many	TGTGCCAGCTGTGCCTCCACCACCCGATCGGACGCAACCAATCAGCCCCAGCATTTT	CASCASTTRSDATNQPQHF
TRBJ2-1	TRBV12-3/TRBV12-4	TRBD1	few	TGTGCCAGCAGTTCGGACAGGGTATCCAATGAGCAGTTCTTC	CASSSDRVSNEQFF
TRBJ2-7	TRBV28	.	.	TGTGCCAGCAGGAGCGAATACCCCTACGAGCAGTACTTC	CASRSEYPYEQYF
TRBJ2-1	TRBV12-3/TRBV12-4	TRBD1	.	TGTGCCAGCACAAACAGGGGGCGCGGCAATGAGCAGTTCTTC	CASTNRGRGNEQFF
TRBJ2-1	TRBV6-2/TRBV6-3	TRBD2	few	TGTGCCAGCAGTTACACCGGACTAGCGGGCATAAATGAGCAGTTCTTC	CASSYTGLAGINEQFF
TRBJ2-1	TRBV5-1	.	.	TGCGCCAGCAGCTTGTTGGGGGAAGAGCAGTTCTTC	CASSLLGEEQFF
TRBJ1-2	TRBV20-1	.	.	TGCAGTGCTAGACCCCACGGGAACTATGGCTACACCTTC	CSARPHGNYGYTF
TRBJ2-1	TRBV7-3	.	.	TGTGCCAGCAGCTTATCGGGATGGGGACGCAATGAGCAGTTCTTC	CASSLSGWGRNEQFF
TRBJ1-1	TRBV29-1	.	.	TGCAGCGTTGAATGGGGCGAATCGAACACTGAAGCTTTCTTT	CSVEWGESNTEAFF
TRBJ2-3	TRBV11-2	.	many	TGTGCCAGCAGCTCATATCAGAGGGACACGCAGTATTTT	CASSSYQRDTQYF
TRBJ2-1	TRBV4-3	.	.	TGCGCCAGCAGCCACTTGGACTCTGTTCCCTACAATGAGCAGTTCTTC	CASSHLDSVPYNEQFF
TRBJ2-1	TRBV20-1	TRBD2	many	TGCAGTGCTAGAGATCTCCTCGGACTAGCGGGAGGAGAGCAGTTCTTC	CSARDLLGLAGGEQFF
TRBJ2-7	TRBV5-1	.	many	TGCGCCAGCAGCTGGGACGGCTCCTACGAGCAGTACTTC	CASSWDGSYEQYF
TRBJ2-3	TRBV6-2/TRBV6-3	.	.	TGTGCCAGCAGCCCCCAGGCTCTCACAGATGCGCAGTATTTT	CASSPQALTDAQYF
TRBJ2-7	TRBV4-2	.	few	TGTGCCAGCAGCCATATGGCAGGAGCTACCTACGAGCAGTACTTC	CASSHMAGATYEQYF
TRBJ2-4	TRBV28	TRBD1	.	TGTGCCAGCAGTTTGACAGGGGTCGGCAAAAACATTCAGTACTTC	CASSLTGVGKNIQYF
TRBJ2-3	TRBV4-1	.	many	TGCGCCAGCAGCCAAGGAGAATGGGGTAGCACAGATACGCAGTATTTT	CASSQGEWGSTDTQYF
TRBJ2-2	TRBV2	.	.	TGTGCCAGCAGTGAATTGCGGATGAACACCGGGGAGCTGTTTTTT	CASSELRMNTGELFF
TRBJ2-5	TRBV20-1	TRBD1	.	TGCAGTGCTAGATCGGACAGGGGGTATGTGGAGACCCAGTACTTC	CSARSDRGYVETQYF
TRBJ2-7	TRBV9	.	few	TGTGCCAGCAGCCCAGGGGCCGTCCACTACGAGCAGTACTTC	CASSPGAVHYEQYF
TRBJ2-2	TRBV3-1	.	.	TGTGCCAGCAGCCAGGTCGGGGGAGGGCCATCAAGGGGGGCCACCGGGGAGCTGTTTTTT	CASSQVGGGPSRGATGELFF
TRBJ1-5	TRBV5-5	TRBD1	few	TGTGCCAGCACCGAAGGACAGGGTCAGCCCCAGCATTTT	CASTEGQGQPQHF
TRBJ1-1	TRBV7-2	.	.	TGTGCCAGCAGCTACGTGAGAAGCACTGAAGCTTTCTTT	CASSYVRSTEAFF
TRBJ2-4	TRBV20-1	.	few	TGCAGTGCTAGAGATTTTGGGGTGAGAGAAAACATTCAGTACTTC	CSARDFGVRENIQYF
TRBJ2-7	TRBV28	.	few	TGTGCCAGCAGTTTCGAGACGGGGCCTTCCTACGAGCAGTACTTC	CASSFETGPSYEQYF
TRBJ1-3	TRBV3-1	.	few	TGTGCCAGCAGCTCCCGGGACTCTGGAAACACCATATATTTT	CASSSRDSGNTIYF
TRBJ2-1	TRBV6-1	.	.	TGTGCCAGCAGTCCGTTACGTGTCCACAATGAGCAGTTCTTC	CASSPLRVHNEQFF
TRBJ2-1	TRBV15	.	few	TGTGCCACCAGCAGAGATATGGGGAATGAGCAGTTCTTC	CATSRDMGNEQFF